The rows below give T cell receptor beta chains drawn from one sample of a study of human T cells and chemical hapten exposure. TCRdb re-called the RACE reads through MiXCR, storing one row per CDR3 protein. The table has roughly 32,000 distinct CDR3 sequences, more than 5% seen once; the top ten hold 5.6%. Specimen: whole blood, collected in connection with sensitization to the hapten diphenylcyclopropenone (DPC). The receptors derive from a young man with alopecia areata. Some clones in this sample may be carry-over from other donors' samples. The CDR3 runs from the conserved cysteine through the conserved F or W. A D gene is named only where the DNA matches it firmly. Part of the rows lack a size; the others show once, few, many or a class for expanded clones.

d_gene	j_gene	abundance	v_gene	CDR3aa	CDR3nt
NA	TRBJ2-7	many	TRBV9	CASSVAPRGYEQYF	TGTGCCAGCAGCGTAGCTCCCAGGGGCTACGAGCAGTACTTC
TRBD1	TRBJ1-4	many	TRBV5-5	CASSPDRLNEKLFF	TGTGCCAGCAGCCCGGACAGGCTTAATGAAAAACTGTTTTTT
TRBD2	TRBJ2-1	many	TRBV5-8	CASSPGLAGNEQFF	TGTGCCAGCAGTCCGGGACTAGCGGGGAATGAGCAGTTCTTC
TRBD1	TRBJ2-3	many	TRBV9	CASSVRDREADTQYF	TGTGCCAGCAGCGTCCGGGACAGGGAGGCAGATACGCAGTATTTT
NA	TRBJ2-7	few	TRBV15	CATSRGEGEQYF	TGTGCCACCAGCAGAGGTGAAGGCGAGCAGTACTTC
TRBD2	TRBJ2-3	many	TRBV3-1	CASSAPLAGGRDTQYF	TGTGCCAGCAGCGCTCCGCTAGCGGGAGGTCGAGATACGCAGTATTTT
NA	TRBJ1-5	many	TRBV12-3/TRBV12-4	CASSLYSGAGNQPQHF	TGTGCCAGCAGTTTATATTCCGGGGCGGGCAATCAGCCCCAGCATTTT
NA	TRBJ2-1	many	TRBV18	CASSPGSSGAYNEQFF	TGTGCCAGCTCACCAGGGTCCAGCGGAGCCTACAATGAGCAGTTCTTC
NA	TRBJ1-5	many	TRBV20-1	CSARPGGGNQPQHF	TGCAGTGCCCGCCCCGGGGGCGGCAATCAGCCCCAGCATTTT
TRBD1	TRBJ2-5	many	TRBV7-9	CASSFDGTAKETQYF	TGTGCCAGCAGCTTCGATGGGACAGCGAAAGAGACCCAGTACTTC
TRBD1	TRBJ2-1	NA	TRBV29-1	CSVVGDRGNEQFF	TGCAGCGTTGTTGGGGACAGGGGCAATGAGCAGTTCTTC
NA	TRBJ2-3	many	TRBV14	CASSQDLTASDTQYF	TGTGCCAGCAGCCAAGATCTGACAGCCTCAGATACGCAGTATTTT
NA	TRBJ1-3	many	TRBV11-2	CASSFSSGSGNTIYF	TGTGCCAGCAGCTTTTCATCGGGTTCTGGAAACACCATATATTTT
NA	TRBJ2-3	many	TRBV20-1	CSARSLGGYEADTQYF	TGCAGTGCTAGATCTTTGGGGGGCTACGAGGCAGATACGCAGTATTTT
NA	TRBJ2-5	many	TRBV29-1	CSAVRAETQYF	TGCAGCGCTGTCAGGGCCGAGACCCAGTACTTC
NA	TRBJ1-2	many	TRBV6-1	CASHTGGNYGYTF	TGTGCCAGCCATACGGGAGGTAACTATGGCTACACCTTC
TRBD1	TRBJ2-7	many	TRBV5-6	CASTEGRDRRDEQYF	TGTGCCAGCACCGAGGGCCGGGACAGGCGCGACGAGCAGTACTTC
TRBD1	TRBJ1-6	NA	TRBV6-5	CASSWGQGNSPLHF	TGTGCCAGCAGTTGGGGACAGGGGAATTCACCCCTCCACTTT
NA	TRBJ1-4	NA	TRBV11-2	CASSLAPEKLFF	TGTGCCAGCAGCCTCGCCCCTGAAAAACTGTTTTTT
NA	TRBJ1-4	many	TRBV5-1	CASSLAIRATNEKLFF	TGCGCCAGCAGCTTGGCCATCAGGGCTACTAATGAAAAACTGTTTTTT
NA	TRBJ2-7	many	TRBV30	CAWRMGNSYEQYF	TGTGCCTGGCGGATGGGAAACTCCTACGAGCAGTACTTC
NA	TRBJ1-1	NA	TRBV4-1	CASSQDATGRTMNTEAFF	TGCGCCAGCAGCCAAGATGCCACAGGGAGGACAATGAACACTGAAGCTTTCTTT